A selection of T cell receptor beta chains follows, all from one sample in a study of CD8+ T cells in alopecia areata. Using immunoSEQ multiplex PCR, the repertoire was profiled, and TCRdb retains in-frame clones only, with some absent. The sample has some 190,000 clones, roughly 66% seen once. This specimen consisted of CD4+ T cells sorted from blood, obtained at week 24, from a patient treated with tofacitinib. These receptors were obtained from a human donor with alopecia areata. The CDR3 runs from the conserved cysteine through the conserved F or W. Each record gives: V gene, clone size, J gene, D gene, CDR3 DNA, CDR3 protein. A D gene is named only where the DNA matches it firmly. Size tells how often a clone was seen (once, few, many) or the class of an expanded clone, and some rows leave it out.

V: TRBV30
size: few
J: TRBJ1-1
D: TRBD1
DNA: TGTGCCTGGAGTACAGGGGGCGGAAGGAACCCGAACACTGAAGCTTTCTTT
CDR3: CAWSTGGGRNPNTEAFF

V: TRBV4-2
size: NA
J: TRBJ1-2
D: NA
DNA: TGTGCCAGCAGCCAAGCCCCAGAGACTAACTATGGCTACACCTTC
CDR3: CASSQAPETNYGYTF

V: TRBV4-3
size: NA
J: TRBJ1-2
D: NA
DNA: TGCGCCAGCAGCCAAGTCACAGACAACTATGGCTACACCTTC
CDR3: CASSQVTDNYGYTF

V: TRBV11-2
size: NA
J: TRBJ2-7
D: TRBD2
DNA: TGTGCCAGCAGTTCCCCGGCGGGGACTAGCGGGGGGGCCCGCTACGAGCAGTACTTC
CDR3: CASSSPAGTSGGARYEQYF

V: TRBV5-1
size: few
J: TRBJ2-5
D: NA
DNA: TGCGCCAGCAGCTTGGACGTGGCCGGGAAACAAGAGACCCAGTACTTC
CDR3: CASSLDVAGKQETQYF

V: TRBV5-6
size: once
J: TRBJ1-1
D: NA
DNA: TGTGCCAGCTTCGACAGGTGGAGCACTGAAGCTTTCTTT
CDR3: CASFDRWSTEAFF

V: TRBV12-5
size: few
J: TRBJ2-1
D: NA
DNA: TGTGCTAGTGGTTTGAAGATCGATGAGCAGTTCTTC
CDR3: CASGLKIDEQFF

V: TRBV10-3
size: NA
J: TRBJ1-4
D: NA
DNA: TGTGCCATCAGTGGCGCGGTCGGCGAAAAACTGTTTTTT
CDR3: CAISGAVGEKLFF

V: TRBV5-4
size: many
J: TRBJ1-6
D: NA
DNA: TGTGCCAGCAGCAATATTTTGATCGGGACGGTAAATTCACCCCTCCACTTT
CDR3: CASSNILIGTVNSPLHF

V: TRBV19
size: few
J: TRBJ1-1
D: NA
DNA: TGTGCCAGTAGTATAGGTGGAGTCTCGAACACTGAAGCTTTCTTT
CDR3: CASSIGGVSNTEAFF